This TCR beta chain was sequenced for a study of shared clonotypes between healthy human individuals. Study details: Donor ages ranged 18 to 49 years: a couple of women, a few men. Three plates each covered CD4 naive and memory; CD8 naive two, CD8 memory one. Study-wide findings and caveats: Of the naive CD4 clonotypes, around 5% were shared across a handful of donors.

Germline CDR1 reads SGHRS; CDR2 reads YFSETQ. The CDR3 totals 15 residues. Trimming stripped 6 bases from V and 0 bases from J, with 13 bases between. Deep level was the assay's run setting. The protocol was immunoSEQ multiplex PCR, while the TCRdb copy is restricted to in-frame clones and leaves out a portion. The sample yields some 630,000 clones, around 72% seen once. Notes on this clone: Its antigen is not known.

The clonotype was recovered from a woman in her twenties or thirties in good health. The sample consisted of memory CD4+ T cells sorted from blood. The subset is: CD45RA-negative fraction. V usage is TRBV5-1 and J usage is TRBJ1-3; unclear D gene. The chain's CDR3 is CASKSNPFSGNTIYF. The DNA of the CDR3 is TGCGCCAGCAAATCAAACCCCTTCTCTGGAAACACCATATATTTT.